This entry is about one T cell receptor (beta chain). Its antigen is as yet unknown. This record belongs to a study of cytomegalovirus exposure and HLA in healthy donors. Turning to the study itself: From donors who were HLA-typed, an early data release held around 85 million unique TCRs. Study conclusions and caveats: DRB1 showed the most TCR associations and HLA-C the fewest in a later analysis, as rates varied by HLA locus.

Although they were nominally healthy when sampled, donors likely had unrecorded immune exposures. Use of 60 Vbeta and 13 Jbeta primers characterized the PCR. Produced via immunoSEQ multiplex PCR; TCRdb's table is partial and in-frame only. The sample has about 160,000 clones; 70% to 90% are singletons. The sample consisted of PBMCs. The clonotype originates from a woman under 40 in good health and CMV-seronegative.

The chain's CDR3 is CASSEGLAGGPGGELFF. The CDR3 DNA sequence: TGTGCCAGCTCCGAGGGACTAGCGGGAGGGCCGGGCGGGGAGCTGTTTTTT. V and J are TRBV9 and TRBJ2-2; 16 bases match TRBD2. The germline V gene has CDR1 SGDLS and CDR2 YYNGEE. Trimming removed 7 bases from V and 7 bases from J; junction bases left unmatched: 10. This CDR3 region has 17 residues.